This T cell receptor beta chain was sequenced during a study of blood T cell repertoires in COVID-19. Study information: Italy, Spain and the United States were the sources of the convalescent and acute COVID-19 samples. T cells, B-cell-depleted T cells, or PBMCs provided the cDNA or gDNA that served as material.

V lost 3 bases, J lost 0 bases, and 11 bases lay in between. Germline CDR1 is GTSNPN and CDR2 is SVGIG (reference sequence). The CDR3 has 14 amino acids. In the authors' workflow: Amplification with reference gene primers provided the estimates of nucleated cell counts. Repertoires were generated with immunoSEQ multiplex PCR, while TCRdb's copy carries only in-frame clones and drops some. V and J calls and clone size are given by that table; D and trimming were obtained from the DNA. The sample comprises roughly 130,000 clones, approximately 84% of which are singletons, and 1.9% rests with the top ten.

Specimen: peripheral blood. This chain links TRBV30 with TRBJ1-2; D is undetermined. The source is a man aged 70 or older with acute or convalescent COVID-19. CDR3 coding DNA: TGTGCCTGGAGGTTATTGTCGGCTAACTATGGCTACACCTTC. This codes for CAWRLLSANYGYTF.